One sample yielded the 8 T cell receptor beta chains listed below, sequenced in a study of vaccination effects on CD4 cells after COVID-19 (dated by TCRdb to between 2021 and 2022). To identify antigen-specific CD4+ T cell clonotypes by their expansion, the ViraFEST assay first stimulated PBMC with viral peptide pools and then applied TCR sequencing. After around 11 days of culture, CD4+ T cells were isolated with the EasySep CD4+ T cell isolation kit. Participants received two doses of either the BNT162b2 or the mRNA-1273 mRNA SARS-CoV-2 vaccine. For these receptors, no antigen is known. Library preparation used the immunoSEQ multiplex PCR assay. The table was pulled from immuneACCESS by TCRdb, which kept in-frame rearrangements only. Such tables lose some clones; where checked, under half of the loss comes from unresolved V genes, and the rest has no known cause. A total of 70,000 to 85,000 clones appear in this sample, approximately 82% of them only once. Approximately 1.2% of the sample rests with the top ten.

Sequencing used CD4+ T cells from PBMCs cultured with HCoV-229E spike peptides, obtained after COVID-19 vaccination. The sample's cell subset or site label, decoded: HCoV-229E spike overlapping peptide pool stimulation. These TCRs come from a human donor who received a COVID-19 vaccine.

The genes are TRBV6-1 and TRBJ2-7; D is unclear. The CDR3 spans 14 residues. Trimming pared 2 bases from V and 3 bases from J, leaving 11 bases between. Germline V CDR1 and CDR2: MNHNS, SASEGT. CDR3 coding DNA: TGTGCCAGCAGTGAACACCCCGTAAACTACGAGCAGTACGTC. Encoded protein: CASSEHPVNYEQYV.

This chain links TRBV7-9 with TRBJ2-5; 10 bases are shared with TRBD1. From germline, CDR1 is SEHNR and CDR2 FQNEAQ (reference sequence). J gave up 2 bases and V 5 bases, and 5 bases lay outside the gene matches. This CDR3 contains 15 residues. The CDR3 DNA reads TGTGCCAGCAGCATCCGGGACAGGGGACAAGAGACCCAGTACTTC. It translates to CASSIRDRGQETQYF.

The chain couples TRBV4-3 to TRBJ2-1; the D call may be TRBD1 or TRBD2 (6 bases each). CDR1 is LGHNA and CDR2 is YSLEER in the germline V gene. V was trimmed by 1 base and J by 4 bases, leaving 11 bases between them. CDR3 length: 15 amino acids. CDR3 sequence reads: CASSQVKGGYNEQFF. The CDR3 DNA reads TGCGCCAGCAGCCAAGTTAAGGGGGGATACAATGAGCAGTTCTTC.

The V and J genes are TRBV4-2 and TRBJ1-1; a possible D gene is TRBD1 (5 bases). CDR3 length equals 16 residues. Germline lookup yields CDR1 LGHNA and CDR2 YNFKEQ. V dropped 4 bases and J dropped 0 bases, with 15 bases sitting between them. CDR3 nucleotides: TGTGCCAGCAGCCCGGAGGGGCCCACAGTGAACACTGAAGCTTTCTTT. This encodes CASSPEGPTVNTEAFF.

This clone has just a few counts. This CDR3 is CASSEVHLGSYGYTF. The CDR3 region has the DNA TGTGCCAGCAGTGAAGTCCATCTTGGGTCCTATGGCTACACCTTC. J is TRBJ1-2 and V is TRBV6-1; the D is unclear. Deletions cut 1 base from V and 4 bases from J, with 13 bases between. This CDR3 has 15 residues. Germline loops: CDR1 MNHNS, CDR2 SASEGT.

The V and J genes are TRBV11-2 and TRBJ1-1, with D uncertain. In germline, CDR1 is SGHAT, CDR2 FQNNGV. Trimming removed 6 bases from V and 1 base from J, with 9 bases in between. The CDR3 loop spans 13 amino acids. In nucleotides, the CDR3 is TGTGCCAGCAGTTGGACCGGGAACACTGAAGCTTTCTTT. Its protein product is CASSWTGNTEAFF.

This clone was recorded a few times. This chain joins TRBV5-1 and TRBJ2-5; 9 nucleotides line up with TRBD1. The CDR3 sequence is 15 residues long. Germline lookup yields CDR1 SGHRS and CDR2 YFSETQ. V gave up 2 bases and J gave up 2 bases; unmatched junction bases: 4. DNA for the CDR3: TGCGCCAGCAGCTTTGGTGGACAGGGGCAAGAGACCCAGTACTTC. Translation: CASSFGGQGQETQYF.

The V and J genes are TRBV18 and TRBJ2-2; 9 nucleotides line up with TRBD1. Germline V gene lookup returns CDR1 KGHSH and CDR2 LQKENI. The CDR3 is 16 amino acids. Losses at the gene ends were 3 bases for V and 5 bases for J; bases not matched to a gene: 7. CDR3 residues: CASSPPDRGNTGELFF. In DNA form, the CDR3 reads TGTGCCAGCTCACCGCCTGACAGGGGGAATACCGGGGAGCTGTTTTTT.